This TCR beta chain was identified in a study of T-cell reconstitution after alpha-beta-depleted transplantation in children. Unique molecular identifiers featured in how the TCRbeta library was prepared. TCRdb passed the PCR reads through MiXCR, listing each CDR3 protein once. The top ten clones hold roughly 5% of a sample with 750,000 to 950,000 distinct CDR3 sequences, roughly 15% of them seen once. This clonotype was seen a few times. Germline V CDR1 and CDR2: LNHDA, SQIVND (reference sequence). The CDR3 contains 14 residues. The V gene lost 6 bases and the J gene lost 1 base, with 13 bases spanning the gap.

The V and J genes are TRBV19 and TRBJ2-7; possibly TRBD1 for D (5 bases). Sequences were derived from PBMCs, mostly from graft donor cells, sampled 360 days after TCRalphabeta/CD19-depleted stem cell transplant. The TCR was taken from a male patient younger than 18 who had a stem cell transplant for acute lymphoblastic leukemia, so the T cells may come from the graft donor. As DNA, the CDR3 is TGTGCCAGTAGCATCGCTGCAGGGTCCTACGAGCAGTACTTC. Protein sequence: CASSIAAGSYEQYF.